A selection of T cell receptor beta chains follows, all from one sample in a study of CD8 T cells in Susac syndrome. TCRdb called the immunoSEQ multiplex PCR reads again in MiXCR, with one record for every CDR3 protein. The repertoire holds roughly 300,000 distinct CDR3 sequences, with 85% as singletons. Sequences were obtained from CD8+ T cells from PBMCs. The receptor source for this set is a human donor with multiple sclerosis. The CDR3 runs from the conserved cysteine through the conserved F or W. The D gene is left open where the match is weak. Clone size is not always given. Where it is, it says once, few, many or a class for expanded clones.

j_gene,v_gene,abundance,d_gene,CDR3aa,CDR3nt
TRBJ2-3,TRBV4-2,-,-,CASSQDSGDTQYF,TGTGCCAGCAGCCAAGATTCGGGAGATACGCAGTATTTT
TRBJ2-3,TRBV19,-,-,CASSMGRGSTDTQYF,TGTGCCAGTAGTATGGGTCGGGGCAGCACAGATACGCAGTATTTT
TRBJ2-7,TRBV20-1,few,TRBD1,CSARDIGTGFYEQYF,TGCAGTGCTAGGGATATAGGGACAGGGTTCTACGAGCAGTACTTC
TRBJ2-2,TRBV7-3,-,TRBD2,CASSPLAGANTGELFF,TGTGCCAGCAGCCCGCTAGCGGGGGCGAACACCGGGGAGCTGTTTTTT
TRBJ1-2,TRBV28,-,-,CASSFSDLNYGYTF,TGTGCCAGCAGTTTCAGCGACCTGAACTATGGCTACACCTTC
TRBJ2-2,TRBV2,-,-,CASTGVGGSDTGELFF,TGTGCCAGCACGGGCGTGGGGGGTTCGGACACCGGGGAGCTGTTTTTT
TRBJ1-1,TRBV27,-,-,CASSLTRLSGAYF,TGTGCCAGCAGTCTTACTCGGTTAAGTGGAGCTTACTTT
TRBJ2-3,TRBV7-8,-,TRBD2,CASSLLLADSTDTQYF,TGTGCCAGCAGCTTACTACTAGCGGATAGCACAGATACGCAGTATTTT
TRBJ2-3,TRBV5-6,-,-,CAPGSGSTDTQYF,TGTGCCCCTGGGTCGGGTAGCACAGATACGCAGTATTTT
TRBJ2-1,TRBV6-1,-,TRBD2,CASSKPGLALNNEQFF,TGTGCCAGCAGCAAACCGGGACTAGCGCTCAACAATGAGCAGTTCTTC
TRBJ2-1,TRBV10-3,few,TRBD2,CAISDGTSPYNEQFF,TGTGCCATCAGTGATGGGACTAGCCCCTACAATGAGCAGTTCTTC
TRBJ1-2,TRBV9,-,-,CASGGRALNYGYTF,TGTGCCAGTGGGGGCAGGGCGCTTAACTATGGCTACACCTTC
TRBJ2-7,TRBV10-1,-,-,CASSESSDYEQYF,TGCGCCAGCAGTGAGTCATCAGACTACGAGCAGTACTTC
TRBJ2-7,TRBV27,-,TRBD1,CASSSGTVTLYEQYF,TGTGCCAGCAGCTCGGGGACAGTCACCCTATACGAGCAGTACTTC
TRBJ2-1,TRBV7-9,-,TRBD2,CASSRGTSGRAEQFF,TGTGCCAGCAGTCGAGGGACTAGCGGGAGGGCTGAGCAGTTCTTC
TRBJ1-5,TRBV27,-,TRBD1,CASSSVGTDYNQPQHF,TGTGCCAGCAGTTCTGTAGGGACAGACTACAATCAGCCCCAGCATTTT
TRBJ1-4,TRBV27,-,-,CASWDDGEKLFF,TGTGCCAGCTGGGACGACGGTGAAAAACTGTTTTTT
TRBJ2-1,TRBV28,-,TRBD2,CASSLSASGRAEQFF,TGTGCCAGCAGTTTAAGTGCTAGCGGGAGGGCCGAGCAGTTCTTC
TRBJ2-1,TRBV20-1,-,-,CSARDERLVANNEQFF,TGCAGTGCTAGAGATGAAAGACTAGTGGCCAACAATGAGCAGTTCTTC
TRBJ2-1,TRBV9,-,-,CASSESDGAYNEQFF,TGTGCCAGCAGCGAGTCGGACGGGGCCTACAATGAGCAGTTCTTC
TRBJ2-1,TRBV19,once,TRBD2,CASSRGLAGFFNEQFF,TGTGCCAGTAGTAGGGGACTAGCGGGGTTCTTCAATGAGCAGTTCTTC
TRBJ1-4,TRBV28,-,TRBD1,CASSLWQGATNEKLFF,TGTGCCAGCAGTTTATGGCAGGGGGCAACTAATGAAAAACTGTTTTTT
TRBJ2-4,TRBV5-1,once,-,CASSQTGGGSKNIQYF,TGCGCCAGCAGCCAAACAGGAGGAGGGTCGAAAAACATTCAGTACTTC
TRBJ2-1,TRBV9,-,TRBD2,CASNPSGNYNEQFF,TGTGCCAGCAACCCGAGCGGGAACTACAATGAGCAGTTCTTC
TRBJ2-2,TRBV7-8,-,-,CASSFTRTGELFF,TGTGCCAGCAGCTTTACAAGGACCGGGGAGCTGTTTTTT
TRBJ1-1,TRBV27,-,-,CASRQLMDGRRKGAFF,TGTGCCAGCAGGCAATTAATGGACGGGAGGAGAAAAGGAGCTTTCTTT
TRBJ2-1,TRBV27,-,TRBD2,CASRPGGRAGNEQFF,TGTGCCAGCAGGCCGGGCGGGAGGGCCGGTAATGAGCAGTTCTTC
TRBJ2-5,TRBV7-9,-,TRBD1,CASSPPDRGPQETQYF,TGTGCCAGCAGCCCACCGGACAGGGGTCCCCAAGAGACCCAGTACTTC
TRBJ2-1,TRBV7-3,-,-,CASSLTPLASNEQFF,TGTGCCAGCAGCCTCACCCCACTCGCCTCCAATGAGCAGTTCTTC
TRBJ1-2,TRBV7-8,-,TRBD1,CASSPGTGWNGYTF,TGTGCCAGCAGCCCGGGGACAGGCTGGAATGGCTACACCTTC
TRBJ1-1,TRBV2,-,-,CASRAHGGDEAFF,TGTGCCAGCAGGGCACATGGTGGAGATGAAGCTTTCTTT
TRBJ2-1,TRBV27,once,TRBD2,CASSPPGLAGGDEQFF,TGTGCCAGCAGTCCCCCCGGACTAGCGGGAGGAGATGAGCAGTTCTTC
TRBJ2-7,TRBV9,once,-,CASSGRDSSPSYEQYF,TGTGCCAGCAGTGGACGGGACTCCTCACCTTCCTACGAGCAGTACTTC
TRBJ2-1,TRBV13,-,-,CASSGRGPLDNEQFF,TGTGCCAGCAGCGGGAGAGGGCCCCTCGACAATGAGCAGTTCTTC
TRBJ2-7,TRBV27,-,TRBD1,CASTRTGNRFHEQYF,TGTGCCAGCACCCGGACAGGGAATCGCTTCCACGAGCAGTACTTC
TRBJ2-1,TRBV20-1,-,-,CSAMQGGEQFF,TGCAGTGCTATGCAGGGGGGTGAGCAGTTCTTC
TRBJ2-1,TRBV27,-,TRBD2,CASSPHPSGRANEQFF,TGTGCCAGCAGCCCCCACCCTAGCGGGAGGGCTAATGAGCAGTTCTTC
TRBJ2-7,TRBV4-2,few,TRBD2,CASSQDLAGAEQYF,TGTGCCAGCAGCCAAGATCTAGCGGGAGCCGAGCAGTACTTC
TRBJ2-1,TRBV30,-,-,CAWSVWVGLEQFF,TGTGCCTGGAGTGTTTGGGTAGGACTAGAGCAGTTCTTC
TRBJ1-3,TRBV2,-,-,CASSVNRASLYF,TGTGCCAGCAGCGTTAACAGGGCCAGCTTATATTTT
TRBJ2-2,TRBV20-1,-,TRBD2,CSATREDTGELFF,TGCAGTGCTACTCGGGAGGACACCGGGGAGCTGTTTTTT
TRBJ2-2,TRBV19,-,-,CASNPGTLNTGELFF,TGTGCCAGTAACCCTGGGACATTGAACACCGGGGAGCTGTTTTTT
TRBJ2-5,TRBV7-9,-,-,CASSLGSGSGGETQYF,TGTGCCAGCAGCTTAGGTTCGGGATCCGGGGGAGAGACCCAGTACTTC
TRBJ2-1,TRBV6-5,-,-,CASSSGAPYNEQFF,TGTGCCAGCAGTTCCGGGGCTCCCTACAATGAGCAGTTCTTC
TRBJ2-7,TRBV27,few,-,CASIGLYEQYF,TGTGCCAGCATTGGGTTGTACGAGCAGTACTTC
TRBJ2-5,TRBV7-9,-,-,CASSVRGNQETQYF,TGTGCCAGCAGTGTAAGGGGGAACCAAGAGACCCAGTACTTC
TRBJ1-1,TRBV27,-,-,CASSSDFRAGGDTEAFF,TGTGCCAGCAGTTCTGACTTCCGGGCCGGCGGCGACACTGAAGCTTTCTTT
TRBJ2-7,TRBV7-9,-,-,CASSSLREGGIDEQYF,TGTGCCAGCAGCTCCCTTCGGGAAGGAGGGATCGACGAGCAGTACTTC
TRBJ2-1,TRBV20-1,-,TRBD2,CSARIGASGRGNEQFF,TGCAGTGCTAGAATAGGGGCTAGCGGGAGGGGCAATGAGCAGTTCTTC
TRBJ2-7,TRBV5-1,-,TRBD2,CASRLAGSMEQYF,TGCGCCAGCAGACTAGCGGGTTCCATGGAGCAGTACTTC
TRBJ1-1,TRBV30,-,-,CAWAQNTEAFF,TGTGCCTGGGCACAGAACACTGAAGCTTTCTTT